The 32 T cell receptor beta chains reported below all come from one sample, sequenced in a study of blood T cell repertoires in COVID-19. The repertoire was sequenced with immunoSEQ multiplex PCR; TCRdb's copy has only in-frame clones and lacks some. This table has 200,000 or so clones, less than 90% appearing once. The specimen sequenced was peripheral blood. These receptors all stem from a man aged 35-49 years with active or convalescent COVID-19.

This sequence joins TRBV18 and TRBJ1-6, with D possibly matching TRBD1 (5 bases). The CDR3 loop spans 14 amino acids. CDR1 is KGHSH and CDR2 is LQKENI in the germline V gene. The V gene lost 4 bases and the J gene lost 5 bases, with 9 bases spanning the gap. The CDR3 protein is CASSRAGHNSPLHF. DNA for the CDR3: TGTGCCAGCTCACGGGCAGGGCATAATTCACCCCTCCACTTT.

The CDR3 sequence: CASSMEWVGASGYTF. The CDR3 DNA sequence: TGTGCCAGTAGTATGGAGTGGGTAGGGGCGTCCGGCTACACCTTC. This chain links TRBV19 with TRBJ1-2, with TRBD1 as a possible D gene (5 bases). The CDR3 contains 15 residues. Germline V gives CDR1 LNHDA, CDR2 SQIVND (reference sequence). Between the trimmed V and J ends, which lost 3 bases and 8 bases, there was a span of 19 bases.

There are many counts of this clone. This chain uses TRBV5-4 with TRBJ2-3, with TRBD1 identical over 7 bases. This CDR3 region has 15 residues. The V gene end was trimmed by 4 bases and the J gene end by 5 bases; junction bases not matched to a gene: 10. Looked up from germline, CDR1 is SGHNT and CDR2 is YYREEE (reference sequence). DNA for the CDR3: TGTGCCAGCAGCCGGAAACAAACAGGGGAAGATACGCAGTATTTT. Translation gives CASSRKQTGEDTQYF.

The chain uses TRBV19 and TRBJ2-1; TRBD2 matches at 8 bases. This CDR3 spans 13 amino acids. CDR1 LNHDA and CDR2 SQIVND come from the germline V gene (reference sequence). V shed 3 bases and J 12 bases; nucleotides not matched to a gene: 7. CDR3 nucleotide sequence: TGTGCCAGTAGTATCGGAGCGGGAGCAGGGCAGTTCTTC. Protein sequence: CASSIGAGAGQFF.

The CDR3 nucleotides read TGTGCCAGCAGCCCTTATCGGGGAGTCCGGACTGAAGCTTTCTTT. Translated, it gives CASSPYRGVRTEAFF. The gene calls are TRBV14 and TRBJ1-1; no definite D call. From germline, CDR1 is SGHDN and CDR2 FVKESK. The CDR3 contains 15 residues. Trimming stripped 4 bases from V and 5 bases from J, with 17 bases between.

The V call is TRBV4-1, the J call TRBJ1-4; D perhaps matches TRBD1 (5 bases). CDR1 is MGHRA, CDR2 YSYEKL, per germline. The CDR3 has 17 residues. Deletions cut 1 base from V and 7 bases from J, with 19 bases between. This CDR3 is CASSQVPQVPGGEKLFF. For the CDR3, the DNA is TGCGCCAGCAGCCAAGTGCCACAGGTCCCCGGGGGTGAAAAACTGTTTTTT.

This chain joins TRBV10-3 and TRBJ1-6; 8 bases agree with TRBD1. V lost 0 bases and J lost 9; bases outside the gene matches: 7. This CDR3 spans 16 amino acids. The germline gives CDR1 ENHRY, CDR2 SYGVKD. For the CDR3, the DNA is TGTGCCATCAGTGAGTCCGACTACAGGGGGAGTTCACCCCTCCACTTT. Translated: CAISESDYRGSSPLHF.

The J gene is TRBJ1-6, the V gene TRBV9, with 10 bases identical to TRBD1. The CDR3 runs 19 residues. V was clipped by 6 bases and J by 3 bases; unmatched bases: 15. From germline, CDR1 is SGDLS and CDR2 YYNGEE. This chain's CDR3 is CASNKEGQGYSVYNSPLHF. CDR3 DNA sequence: TGTGCCAGCAACAAGGAGGGACAGGGGTACAGTGTCTATAATTCACCCCTCCACTTT.

The CDR3 sequence is CASSSAGSPWDTEAFF. In DNA form, the CDR3 reads TGCGCCAGCAGCTCCGCCGGGTCCCCCTGGGACACTGAAGCTTTCTTT. This chain connects TRBV5-1 to TRBJ1-1, with no clear D. Trimming cost V 3 bases and J 3 bases, with 18 bases left between them. This CDR3 has 16 residues. Germline CDR1 reads SGHRS; CDR2 reads YFSETQ.

The chain links TRBV7-9 to TRBJ2-1, with a weak D call TRBD2 (5 bases). This CDR3 comprises 17 residues. Germline loops: CDR1 SEHNR, CDR2 FQNEAQ (reference sequence). The V gene lost 4 bases and the J gene lost 4 bases, with 20 bases spanning the gap. CDR3 sequence: CASSSLGIGVSYNEQFF. As DNA, the CDR3 is TGTGCCAGCAGCTCCCTTGGGATCGGGGTTTCTTACAATGAGCAGTTCTTC.

This sequence joins TRBV14 and TRBJ1-1, with D perhaps matching TRBD1 (5 bases). Germline-derived CDR1 and CDR2 are SGHDN and FVKESK. The CDR3 spans 14 residues. V lost 4 bases and J 3 bases, leaving 12 bases between the germline ends. CDR3 DNA: TGTGCCAGCAGCCCACACGGGGGGGACACTGAAGCTTTCTTT. This encodes CASSPHGGDTEAFF.

The chain combines TRBV27 with TRBJ2-7; TRBD1 matches at 7 bases. The J segment lost 2 bases and the V segment lost 5 bases, leaving 6 bases of the junction unmatched. The CDR3 is 14 residues long. CDR1 and CDR2 (germline): MNHEY, SMNVEV (reference sequence). CDR3 in amino acids: CASSPGQNPYEQYF. CDR3 bases: TGTGCCAGCAGTCCGGGACAGAATCCCTACGAGCAGTACTTC.

The chain is built from TRBV28 and TRBJ2-5; tentatively, D is TRBD1 (7 bases). The V gene lost 6 bases and the J gene lost 7 bases, with 21 bases spanning the gap. CDR1 and CDR2 from the germline V gene are MDHEN and SYDVKM. This CDR3 is 15 amino acids long. The CDR3 sequence: CASSLQGFGGATQYF. The CDR3 DNA sequence: TGTGCCAGCAGCCTACAGGGGTTCGGGGGAGCGACCCAGTACTTC.

J is TRBJ1-6 and V is TRBV19; D remains ambiguous. With 6 bases removed from V and 9 bases from J, the gap between germline ends came to 15 bases. The germline V gene has CDR1 LNHDA and CDR2 SQIVND (reference sequence). The CDR3 is made up of 14 amino acids. CDR3 loop: CASRIREGGSPLHF. DNA for the CDR3: TGTGCCAGTAGAATCCGGGAAGGAGGTTCACCCCTCCACTTT.

The chain combines TRBV5-6 with TRBJ1-2; TRBD1 matches at 7 bases. Germline CDR1 SGHDT, CDR2 YYEEEE. CDR3 size: 13 residues. V was clipped by 4 bases and J by 9 bases; unmatched bases: 9. The CDR3 coding sequence is TGTGCCAGCAGCCCCAACCGACAGGGTAGCTACACCTTC. It codes for CASSPNRQGSYTF.

V gene TRBV18 combines with J gene TRBJ1-5; TRBD1 matches at 7 bases. Germline V lookup: CDR1 KGHSH, CDR2 LQKENI. The trim removed 3 bases at V and 4 bases at J, leaving 3 bases unmatched. This CDR3 has 14 amino acids. CDR3 DNA: TGTGCCAGCTCACCGGGACAGTATAATCAGCCCCAGCATTTT. Translating gives CASSPGQYNQPQHF.

The chain couples TRBV28 to TRBJ1-2; D unclear. V dropped 4 bases and J dropped 2 bases, with 8 bases sitting between them. This CDR3 comprises 13 residues. Germline V gene sequence: CDR1 MDHEN, CDR2 SYDVKM. CDR3 loop: CASSSSTNYGYTF. CDR3 DNA: TGTGCCAGCAGTTCGTCCACAAACTATGGCTACACCTTC.

This clone has just one count. The V gene is TRBV4-1, the J gene TRBJ1-3; a weak D match, TRBD1 (5 bases). This CDR3 spans 15 amino acids. Germline V gives CDR1 MGHRA, CDR2 YSYEKL. The germline V and J ends were trimmed by 0 bases and 3 bases, with 9 bases remaining between them. The CDR3 coding sequence is TGCGCCAGCAGCCAAGAGGGCAGGGTTGGAAACACCATATATTTT. It specifies CASSQEGRVGNTIYF.

The sample holds a few counts of this clone. V is TRBV5-1 and J is TRBJ1-3, with D possibly TRBD1 on 6 matching bases. This CDR3 contains 15 residues. V was pared by 4 bases and J by 8 bases, with 19 bases between. The germline gives CDR1 SGHRS, CDR2 YFSETQ. The CDR3 DNA sequence: TGCGCCAGCAGCGGCGGCAGGGGCATGGGGGACACCATATATTTT. Translating gives CASSGGRGMGDTIYF.

The V call is TRBV28, the J call TRBJ1-5; D is unclear. Trimming removed 5 bases at V and 7 bases at J, with 12 bases between. Germline V gene data show CDR1 as MDHEN and CDR2 as SYDVKM. The CDR3 has 13 residues. The CDR3 DNA follows: TGTGCCAGCAGTCCCCAGGCTGGCCAGCCCCAGCATTTT. This sequence encodes CASSPQAGQPQHF. Looking up the rest from reference TRBV28 and TRBJ1-5 gives the full variable domain: DVKVTQSSRYLVKRTGEKVFLECVQDMDHENMFWYRQDPGLGLRLIYFSYDVKMKEKGDIPEGYSVSREKKERFSLILESASTNQTSMYLCASSPQAGQPQHFGDGTRLSIL.

The V call is TRBV9, the J call TRBJ1-2; D not certain. The CDR3 has 14 amino acids. Trimming cost V 3 bases and J 0 bases, with 9 bases left between them. From germline, CDR1 is SGDLS and CDR2 YYNGEE. CDR3 sequence reads: CASSALSANYGYTF. The DNA of the CDR3 is TGTGCCAGCAGCGCCCTGTCAGCTAACTATGGCTACACCTTC. Full variable domain (missing parts from reference TRBV9 and TRBJ1-2): DSGVTQTPKHLITATGQRVTLRCSPRSGDLSVYWYQQSLDQGLQFLIQYYNGEERAKGNILERFSAQQFPDLHSELNLSSLELGDSALYFCASSALSANYGYTFGSGTRLTVV.

The chain couples TRBV27 to TRBJ2-2, with D maybe TRBD1 (5 bases). The germline gives CDR1 MNHEY, CDR2 SMNVEV (reference sequence). The CDR3 consists of 16 residues. Trimming left V 0 bases short and J 5 bases short, with 13 bases between. CDR3 in amino acids: CASSLSTGLGTGELFF. The CDR3 nucleotides are TGTGCCAGCAGTTTATCCACAGGCCTTGGAACCGGGGAGCTGTTTTTT.

The chain has TRBV7-2 and TRBJ1-2; possible D gene TRBD1, 6 bases. The CDR3 is 14 residues long. CDR1 and CDR2 from the germline V gene are SGHTA and FQGNSA. V shed 3 bases and J shed 4 bases, with 12 bases lying between them. The CDR3 sequence is CASSFHRVGYGYTF. The CDR3 bases are TGTGCCAGCAGCTTTCACAGGGTGGGCTATGGCTACACCTTC.

J is TRBJ1-2 and V is TRBV3-1 (or the pseudogene TRBV3-2), with unresolved D. Germline-derived CDR1 and CDR2 are LGHDT and YNNKEL (reference sequence). This CDR3 is built from 14 residues. V gave up 4 bases and J gave up 7 bases, with 16 bases separating them. CDR3 coding DNA: TGTGCCAGCAGCCTTTTGAACTCCCCGCTTGGCTACACCTTC. Protein sequence: CASSLLNSPLGYTF.

The rearrangement links TRBV5-1 to TRBJ1-4, with 7 positions matching TRBD1. The CDR3 is made up of 16 amino acids. J lost 3 bases, V lost 4 bases, and 9 bases had no gene match. Germline V gene lookup returns CDR1 SGHRS and CDR2 YFSETQ. The CDR3, as DNA: TGCGCCAGCAGCGTAAACGGACAGGCGTCTAATGAAAAACTGTTTTTT. Its protein product is CASSVNGQASNEKLFF.

This clone has just a few counts. V and J are TRBV3-1 (or the pseudogene TRBV3-2) and TRBJ2-5, with D maybe TRBD1 (5 bases). The CDR3 has 15 amino acids. Germline V lookup: CDR1 LGHDT, CDR2 YNNKEL (reference sequence). Trimming took off 2 bases at V and 2 bases at J, with 12 bases between the two ends. CDR3 region: CASSQMLRQQETQYF. For the CDR3, the DNA is TGTGCCAGCAGCCAAATGTTGAGACAGCAAGAGACCCAGTACTTC.

This rearrangement joins TRBV28 to TRBJ1-2; possible D gene TRBD1, 6 bases. This CDR3 comprises 14 residues. Trimming removed 6 bases from V and 6 bases from J, with 17 bases in between. The germline CDR1 and CDR2 sequences are MDHEN and SYDVKM. This CDR3 reads CASSRTGSVHGYTF. The CDR3 nucleotides read TGTGCCAGCAGCCGCACAGGGTCGGTCCATGGCTACACCTTC.

The V gene is TRBV6-5, the J gene TRBJ2-7, with TRBD2 matching 11 bases. Germline loops: CDR1 MNHEY, CDR2 SVGAGI. Trimming removed 6 bases from V and 5 bases from J; junction bases left unmatched: 6. This CDR3 is 14 amino acids long. CDR3 loop: CASRSTSGSHEQYF. CDR3 DNA sequence: TGTGCCAGCAGGTCTACTAGCGGGAGTCACGAGCAGTACTTC.

This chain joins TRBV5-5 and TRBJ2-2, with a tentative D call TRBD1 (5 bases). This CDR3 has 15 amino acids. V lost 3 bases and J lost 0, with 9 bases in between. Germline V lookup: CDR1 SGHKS, CDR2 YYEKEE (reference sequence). The CDR3 sequence is CASSSGWPNTGELFF. The CDR3 DNA is TGTGCCAGCAGCTCAGGGTGGCCGAACACCGGGGAGCTGTTTTTT. Together with reference TRBV5-5 and TRBJ2-2, the CDR3 gives the full variable domain: DAGVTQSPTHLIKTRGQQVTLRCSPISGHKSVSWYQQVLGQGPQFIFQYYEKEERGRGNFPDRFSARQFPNYSSELNVNALLLGDSALYLCASSSGWPNTGELFFGEGSRLTVL.

The chain joins TRBV4-1 to TRBJ2-2; 11 bases fit TRBD2. The germline V gene encodes CDR1 MGHRA and CDR2 YSYEKL. The CDR3 totals 19 residues. V trimming: 2 bases; J trimming: 0 bases; junction bases outside the gene matches: 8. The CDR3 DNA reads as TGCGCCAGCAGCCAAAGGATCGGGACTAGCGGTCCGAACACCGGGGAGCTGTTTTTT. Amino acid sequence: CASSQRIGTSGPNTGELFF.

V and J are TRBV7-8 and TRBJ2-2, with 11 bases fitting TRBD1. V dropped 5 bases and J dropped 3; count of bases not matched to a gene: 5. There are 16 residues in the CDR3. The germline CDR1 and CDR2 sequences are SGHVS and FQNEAQ. The CDR3 coding sequence is TGTGCCAGCAGCGACAGGACAGGGGGCTACACCGGGGAGCTGTTTTTT. It codes for CASSDRTGGYTGELFF.

The V and J genes are TRBV5-1 and TRBJ1-1, with D hard to call. From germline, CDR1 is SGHRS and CDR2 YFSETQ. CDR3 length equals 15 residues. The V end was cut by 3 bases, the J end by 1 base, with 13 bases between. CDR3 DNA: TGCGCCAGCAGCTCGCTAGACGGATCGAACACTGAAGCTTTCTTT. Its translation is CASSSLDGSNTEAFF.